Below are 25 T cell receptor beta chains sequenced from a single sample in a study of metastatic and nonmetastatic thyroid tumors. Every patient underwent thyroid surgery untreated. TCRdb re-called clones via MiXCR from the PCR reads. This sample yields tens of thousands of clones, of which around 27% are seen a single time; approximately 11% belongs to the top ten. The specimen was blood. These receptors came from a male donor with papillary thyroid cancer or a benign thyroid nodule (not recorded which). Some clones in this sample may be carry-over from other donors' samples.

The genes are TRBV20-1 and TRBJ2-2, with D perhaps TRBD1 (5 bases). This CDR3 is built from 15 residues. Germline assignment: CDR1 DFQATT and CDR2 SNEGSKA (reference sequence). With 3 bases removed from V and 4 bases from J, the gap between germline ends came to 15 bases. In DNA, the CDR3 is TGCAGTGCTAGGACTGTTGGGGCTCCCACCGGGGAGCTGTTTTTT. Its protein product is CSARTVGAPTGELFF.

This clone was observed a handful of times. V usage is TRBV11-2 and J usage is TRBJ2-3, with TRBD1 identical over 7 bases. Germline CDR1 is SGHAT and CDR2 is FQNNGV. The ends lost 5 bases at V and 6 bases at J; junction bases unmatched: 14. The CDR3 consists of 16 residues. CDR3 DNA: TGTGCCAGCAGCCCGGGACAGCTGGTCGGGTCTGATACGCAGTATTTT. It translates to CASSPGQLVGSDTQYF.

CDR3: CASSQDRGAREKLFF. The CDR3, as DNA: TGTGCCAGCAGCCAAGATCGGGGGGCGCGGGAAAAACTGTTTTTT. This chain uses TRBV3-1 with TRBJ1-4; D may be TRBD1 (6 bases). V gave up 0 bases and J gave up 8 bases, with 13 bases separating them. This CDR3 contains 15 residues. Per germline, CDR1 LGHDT and CDR2 YNNKEL (reference sequence).

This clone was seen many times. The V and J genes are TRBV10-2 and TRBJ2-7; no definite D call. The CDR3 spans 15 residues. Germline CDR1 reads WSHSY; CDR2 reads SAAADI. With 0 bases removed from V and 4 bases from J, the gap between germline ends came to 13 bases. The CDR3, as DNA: TGCGCCAGCAGTGAGTCGACGTGGGGTAATTACGAGCAGTACTTC. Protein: CASSESTWGNYEQYF.

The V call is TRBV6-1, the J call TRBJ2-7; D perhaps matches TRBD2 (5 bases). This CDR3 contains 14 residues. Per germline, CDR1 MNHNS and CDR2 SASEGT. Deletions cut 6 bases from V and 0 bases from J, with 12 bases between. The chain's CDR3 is CASRFERYSYEQYV. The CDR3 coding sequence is TGTGCCAGCAGATTTGAGCGGTACTCCTACGAGCAGTACGTC.

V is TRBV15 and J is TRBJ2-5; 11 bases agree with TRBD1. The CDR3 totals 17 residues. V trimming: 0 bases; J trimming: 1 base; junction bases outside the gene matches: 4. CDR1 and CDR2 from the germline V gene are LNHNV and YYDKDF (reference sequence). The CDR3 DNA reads TGTGCCACCAGCAGAGACGGGACAGGGGGTGTCCAAGAGACCCAGTACTTC. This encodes CATSRDGTGGVQETQYF.

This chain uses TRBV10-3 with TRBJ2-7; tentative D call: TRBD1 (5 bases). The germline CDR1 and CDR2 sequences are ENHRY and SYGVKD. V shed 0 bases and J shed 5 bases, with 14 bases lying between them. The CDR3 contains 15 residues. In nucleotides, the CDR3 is TGTGCCATCAGTGAGTCGAGACAGCGAAGGGACGAGCAGTACTTC. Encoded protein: CAISESRQRRDEQYF.

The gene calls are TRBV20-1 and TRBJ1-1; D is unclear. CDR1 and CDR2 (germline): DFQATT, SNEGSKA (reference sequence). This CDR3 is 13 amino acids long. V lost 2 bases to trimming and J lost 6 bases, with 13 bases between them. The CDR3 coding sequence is TGCAGTGCTAGAACGGGTCTCCCCCCTGAAGCTTTCTTT. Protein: CSARTGLPPEAFF.

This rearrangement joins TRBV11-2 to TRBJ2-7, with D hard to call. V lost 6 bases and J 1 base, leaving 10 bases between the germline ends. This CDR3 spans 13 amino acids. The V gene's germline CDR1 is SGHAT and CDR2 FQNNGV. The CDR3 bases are TGTGCCAGCAGTTGGGTGGGGTCCTACGAGCAGTACTTC. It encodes CASSWVGSYEQYF.

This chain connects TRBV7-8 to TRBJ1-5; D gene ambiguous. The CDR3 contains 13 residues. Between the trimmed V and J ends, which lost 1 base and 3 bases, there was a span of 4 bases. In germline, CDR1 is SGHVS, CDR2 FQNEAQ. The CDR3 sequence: CASSLVPNQPQHF. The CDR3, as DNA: TGTGCCAGCAGCTTAGTTCCCAATCAGCCCCAGCATTTT.

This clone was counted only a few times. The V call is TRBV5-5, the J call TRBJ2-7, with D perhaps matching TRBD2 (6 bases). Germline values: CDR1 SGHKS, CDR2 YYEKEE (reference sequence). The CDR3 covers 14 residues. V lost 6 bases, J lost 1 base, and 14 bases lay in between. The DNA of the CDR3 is TGTGCCAGCATACCTGGGGGAGGATCCTACGAGCAGTACTTC. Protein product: CASIPGGGSYEQYF.

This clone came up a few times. CDR3 DNA sequence: TGTGCCAGCAGCAAAGTGGGGAATGGCTACACCTTC. Protein product: CASSKVGNGYTF. The chain employs TRBV7-2 and TRBJ1-2; D is ambiguous. Germline loops: CDR1 SGHTA, CDR2 FQGNSA. V lost 5 bases, J lost 6 bases, and 10 bases lay in between. The CDR3 totals 12 residues.

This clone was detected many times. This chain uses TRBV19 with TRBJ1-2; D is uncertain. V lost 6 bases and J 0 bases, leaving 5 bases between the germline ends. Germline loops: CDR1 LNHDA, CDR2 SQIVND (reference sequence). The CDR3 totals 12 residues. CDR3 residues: CASSLANYGYTF. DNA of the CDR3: TGTGCCAGTAGCTTGGCTAACTATGGCTACACCTTC. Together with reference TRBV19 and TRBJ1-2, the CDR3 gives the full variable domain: DGGITQSPKYLFRKEGQNVTLSCEQNLNHDAMYWYRQDPGQGLRLIYYSQIVNDFQKGDIAEGYSVSREKKESFPLTVTSAQKNPTAFYLCASSLANYGYTFGSGTRLTVV.

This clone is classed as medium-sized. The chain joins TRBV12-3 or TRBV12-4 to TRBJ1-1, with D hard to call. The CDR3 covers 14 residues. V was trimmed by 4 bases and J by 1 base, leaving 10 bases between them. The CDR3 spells CASSWRSSNTEAFF. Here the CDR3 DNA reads TGTGCCAGCAGTTGGCGGAGTTCGAACACTGAAGCTTTCTTT.

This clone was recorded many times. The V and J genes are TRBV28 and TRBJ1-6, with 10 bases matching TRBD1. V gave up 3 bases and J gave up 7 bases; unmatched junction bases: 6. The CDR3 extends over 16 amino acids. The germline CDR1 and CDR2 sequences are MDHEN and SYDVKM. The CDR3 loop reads CASSLWGQGSNSPLHF. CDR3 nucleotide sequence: TGTGCCAGCAGTTTGTGGGGACAGGGGTCAAATTCACCCCTCCACTTT.

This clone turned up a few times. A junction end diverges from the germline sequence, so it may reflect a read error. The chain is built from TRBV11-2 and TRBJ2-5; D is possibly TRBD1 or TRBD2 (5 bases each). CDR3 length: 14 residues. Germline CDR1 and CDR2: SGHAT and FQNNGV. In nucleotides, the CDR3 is TGTACCAGCAGCTTAGATCTAATGGGGGAGACTCAGTACTTC. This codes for CTSSLDLMGETQYF.

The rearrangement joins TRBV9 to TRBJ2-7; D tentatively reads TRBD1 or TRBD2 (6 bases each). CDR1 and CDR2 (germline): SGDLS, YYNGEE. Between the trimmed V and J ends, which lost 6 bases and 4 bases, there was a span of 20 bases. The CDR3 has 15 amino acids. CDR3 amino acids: CASILGGQGAYEQYF. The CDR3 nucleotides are TGTGCCAGCATCCTTGGGGGGCAGGGAGCGTACGAGCAGTACTTC.

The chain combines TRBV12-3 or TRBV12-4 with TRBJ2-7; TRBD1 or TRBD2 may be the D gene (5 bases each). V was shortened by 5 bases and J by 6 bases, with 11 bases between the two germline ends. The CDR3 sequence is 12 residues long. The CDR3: CASSTGPFEQYF. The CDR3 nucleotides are TGTGCCAGCAGTACGGGACCGTTCGAGCAGTACTTC.

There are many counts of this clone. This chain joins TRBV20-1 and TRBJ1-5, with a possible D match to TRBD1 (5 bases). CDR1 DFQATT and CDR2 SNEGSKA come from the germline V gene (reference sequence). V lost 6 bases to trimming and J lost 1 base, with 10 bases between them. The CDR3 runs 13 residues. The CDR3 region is CSAAWDSNQPQHF. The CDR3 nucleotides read TGCAGTGCAGCATGGGACAGCAATCAGCCCCAGCATTTT.

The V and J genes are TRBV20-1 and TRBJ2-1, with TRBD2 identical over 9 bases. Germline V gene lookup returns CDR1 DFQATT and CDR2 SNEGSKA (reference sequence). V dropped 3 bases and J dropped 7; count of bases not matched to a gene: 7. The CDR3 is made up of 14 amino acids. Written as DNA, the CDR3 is TGCAGTGCTAGCTCTGGTAGCGGGGGAAATGAGCAGTTCTTC. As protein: CSASSGSGGNEQFF.

CDR3 nucleotide sequence: TGTGCCAGCTTAAGGGCAGATACGCAGTATTTT. Encoded protein: CASLRADTQYF. This chain connects TRBV2 to TRBJ2-3, with D hard to call. This CDR3 region has 11 residues. Deletions cut 8 bases from V and 4 bases from J, with 7 bases between. Germline-derived CDR1 and CDR2 are SNHLY and FYNNEI.

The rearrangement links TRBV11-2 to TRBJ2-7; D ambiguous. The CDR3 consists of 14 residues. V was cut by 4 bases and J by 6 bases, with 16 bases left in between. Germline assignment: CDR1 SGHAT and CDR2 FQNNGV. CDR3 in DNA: TGTGCCAGCAGCTCGACCGACACGAAGGGCGAGCAGTACTTC. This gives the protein CASSSTDTKGEQYF. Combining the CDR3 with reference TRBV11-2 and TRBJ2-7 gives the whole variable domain EAGVAQSPRYKIIEKRQSVAFWCNPISGHATLYWYQQILGQGPKLLIQFQNNGVVDDSQLPKDRFSAERLKGVDSTLKIQPAKLEDSAVYLCASSSTDTKGEQYFGPGTRLTVT.

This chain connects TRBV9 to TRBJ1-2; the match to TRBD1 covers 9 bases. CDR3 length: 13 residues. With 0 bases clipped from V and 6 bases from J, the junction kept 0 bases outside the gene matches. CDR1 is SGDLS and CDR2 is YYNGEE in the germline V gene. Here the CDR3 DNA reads TGTGCCAGCAGCGTAGGGACAGGGGATGGCTACACCTTC. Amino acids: CASSVGTGDGYTF.

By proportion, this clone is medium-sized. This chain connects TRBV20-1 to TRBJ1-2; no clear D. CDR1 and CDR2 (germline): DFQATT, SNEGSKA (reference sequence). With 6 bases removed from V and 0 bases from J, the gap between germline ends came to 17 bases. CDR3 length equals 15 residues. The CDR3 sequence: CSATGENEANYGYTF. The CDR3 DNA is TGCAGTGCAACGGGAGAAAATGAGGCTAACTATGGCTACACCTTC.

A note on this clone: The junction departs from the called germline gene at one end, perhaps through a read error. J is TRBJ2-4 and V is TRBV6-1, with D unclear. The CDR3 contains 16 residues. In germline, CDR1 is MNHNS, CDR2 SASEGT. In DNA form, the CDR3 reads TGCGCCAGCAGGTCAAATGAAGCTGGTGTCAAAAACATTCAGTACTTC. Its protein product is CASRSNEAGVKNIQYF.